This T cell receptor (beta chain) was captured by sequencing in a study of OX40 agonist ivuxolimab in advanced cancers. The overall study: Patients received intravenous ivuxolimab every 2 weeks at 0.01 to 10 mg/kg.

Germline CDR1 is LNHDA and CDR2 is SQIVND (reference sequence). Trimming cost V 6 bases and J 1 base, with 16 bases left between them. This CDR3 has 16 residues. On this clone itself: Its antigen is undetermined.

Study findings and constraints: Expanded clones were, on average, more numerous in CD8+ T cells than in CD4+. Normalized T-cell clonal expansion was also low in some nonresponders.

TCRdb's copy holds only in-frame clones and misses some; the assay was immunoSEQ multiplex PCR. The sample records approximately 70,000 clones, about 91% being singletons. Sampling of blood occurred at baseline, cycle 4 day 1, and cycle 7 day 1. This TCR was recovered from an adult with an advanced solid tumor such as melanoma, head and neck, liver or kidney cancer. This material consisted of CD4+ or CD8+ T cells sorted from blood, taken in a trial of the OX40 agonist ivuxolimab. V usage is TRBV19 and J usage is TRBJ2-4; tentative D call: TRBD2 (5 bases). CDR3 protein: CASRPSGGGAKNIQYF. In DNA form, the CDR3 reads TGTGCCAGTAGGCCGAGTGGAGGTGGTGCCAAAAACATTCAGTACTTC.